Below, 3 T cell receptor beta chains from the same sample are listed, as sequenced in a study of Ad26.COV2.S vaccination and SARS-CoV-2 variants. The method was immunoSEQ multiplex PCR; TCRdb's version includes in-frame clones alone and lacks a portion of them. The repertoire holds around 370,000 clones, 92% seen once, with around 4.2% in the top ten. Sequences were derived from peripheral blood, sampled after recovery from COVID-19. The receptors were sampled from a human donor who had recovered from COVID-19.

The CDR3 loop reads CASSPRGSYEQYF. Written as DNA, the CDR3 is TGTGCCAGCTCACCACGGGGGTCCTACGAGCAGTACTTC. V usage is TRBV18 and J usage is TRBJ2-7; possibly TRBD1 or TRBD2 for D (5 bases each). This CDR3 contains 13 residues. The germline V and J ends were trimmed by 1 base and 1 base, with 5 bases remaining between them. The germline V gene encodes CDR1 KGHSH and CDR2 LQKENI.

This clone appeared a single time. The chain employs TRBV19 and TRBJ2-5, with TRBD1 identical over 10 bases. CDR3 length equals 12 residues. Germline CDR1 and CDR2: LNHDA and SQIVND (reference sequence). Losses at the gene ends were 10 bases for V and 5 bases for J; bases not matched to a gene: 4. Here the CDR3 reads CATRGQGETQYF. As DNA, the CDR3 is TGTGCCACCAGGGGACAGGGGGAGACCCAGTACTTC. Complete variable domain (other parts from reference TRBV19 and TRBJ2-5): DGGITQSPKYLFRKEGQNVTLSCEQNLNHDAMYWYRQDPGQGLRLIYYSQIVNDFQKGDIAEGYSVSREKKESFPLTVTSAQKNPTAFYLCATRGQGETQYFGPGTRLLVL.

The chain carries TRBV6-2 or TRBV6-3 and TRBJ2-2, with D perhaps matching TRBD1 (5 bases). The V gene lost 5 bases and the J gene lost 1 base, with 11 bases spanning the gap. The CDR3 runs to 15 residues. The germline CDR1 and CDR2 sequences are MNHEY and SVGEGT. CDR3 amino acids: CASSNPGKNTGELFF. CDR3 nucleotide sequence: TGTGCCAGCAGTAATCCAGGGAAGAACACCGGGGAGCTGTTTTTT.